This paragraph covers one TCR beta chain sequence. This PCR relied on a set of 60 Vbeta primers and 13 Jbeta primers. Data came from immunoSEQ multiplex PCR; TCRdb stores just in-frame clones and leaves some out. The profile shows approximately 140,000 clones, roughly 77% of them singletons. The sample is drawn from a study of cytomegalovirus exposure and HLA in healthy donors. Every donor was a healthy person donating bone marrow. J was trimmed by 6 bases and V by 6 bases; bases with no gene match: 10. Germline V gene sequence: CDR1 MRHNA, CDR2 SNTAGT. The CDR3 extends over 14 amino acids. The chain combines TRBV6-4 with TRBJ1-2, with TRBD1 matching over 7 bases. Specimen: PBMCs. This sequence was found in a human donor in good health. Written as DNA, the CDR3 is TGTGCCAGCAGCGAATACGGGACAGCGAATGGCTACACCTTC. This gives the protein CASSEYGTANGYTF.